A single sample gave rise to the 27 T cell receptor beta chains below, sequenced in a study of blood T cell repertoires in COVID-19. Libraries were prepared by immunoSEQ multiplex PCR; TCRdb keeps only in-frame clonotypes and omits some of them. The sample lists 220,000 or so clones; more than 75% were seen once. The source material was peripheral blood. These TCRs come from a woman of 80 years or more with COVID-19, enrolled during active disease.

Only a few counts were recorded for this clone. The chain uses TRBV3-1 (or the pseudogene TRBV3-2) and TRBJ1-6; D is uncertain. There are 14 residues in the CDR3. CDR1 is LGHDT and CDR2 is YNNKEL in the germline V gene (reference sequence). The V end was cut by 4 bases, the J end by 8 bases, with 12 bases between. The DNA of the CDR3 is TGTGCCAGCAGCCCTCAACTCAACGATTCACCCCTCCACTTT. Protein sequence: CASSPQLNDSPLHF.

The gene calls are TRBV30 and TRBJ1-2, with 9 nucleotides matching TRBD1. The CDR3 totals 14 residues. Germline CDR1 GTSNPN, CDR2 SVGIG (reference sequence). With 4 bases clipped from V and 4 bases from J, the junction kept 7 bases outside the gene matches. CDR3 in amino acids: CAWTWRDRVYGYTF. The CDR3 DNA reads as TGTGCCTGGACGTGGAGGGACAGGGTCTATGGCTACACCTTC.

The chain has TRBV6-1 and TRBJ2-4; TRBD1 might be the D (5 bases). The V end was cut by 2 bases, the J end by 0 bases, with 11 bases between. Germline CDR1 and CDR2: MNHNS and SASEGT. The CDR3 extends over 16 amino acids. The CDR3 region has the DNA TGTGCCAGCAGTGAAAGGGGCGTACTAGCCAAAAACATTCAGTACTTC. Encoded protein: CASSERGVLAKNIQYF.

V usage is TRBV7-2 and J usage is TRBJ1-1; no definite D call. This CDR3 is 14 amino acids long. Looked up from germline, CDR1 is SGHTA and CDR2 is FQGNSA. Trimming took 2 bases from V and 2 from J, leaving 9 bases between them. CDR3 bases: TGTGCCAGCAGCTTACCCCACAGAAACACTGAAGCTTTCTTT. Translated, it gives CASSLPHRNTEAFF.

As concerns this clone: This clone may be a read error of a much larger clone one base away. The chain joins TRBV28 to TRBJ2-2; D is unclear. This CDR3 is 13 amino acids long. Germline CDR1 MDHEN, CDR2 SYDVKM. Trimming removed 6 bases from V and 1 base from J, with 6 bases in between. In DNA, the CDR3 is TGTGCCAGCAGACGACAGAACACCGGGGAGCTGTTTTTT. This translates into CASRRQNTGELFF.

V is TRBV5-4 and J is TRBJ2-1; TRBD1 matches at 7 bases. The junction had 10 bases not matched to a gene; V was cut back by 4 bases and J by 6 bases. Germline values: CDR1 SGHNT, CDR2 YYREEE (reference sequence). The CDR3 extends over 15 amino acids. CDR3 region: CASSPRQGSPNEQFF. The CDR3 DNA sequence: TGTGCCAGCAGCCCGCGACAGGGATCGCCCAATGAGCAGTTCTTC.

This chain links TRBV5-1 with TRBJ1-1, with D unresolved. V dropped 4 bases and J dropped 1 base, with 11 bases sitting between them. Germline values: CDR1 SGHRS, CDR2 YFSETQ. The CDR3 has 14 residues. The CDR3 region is CASSGQGWNTEAFF. CDR3 coding DNA: TGCGCCAGCAGCGGGCAAGGATGGAACACTGAAGCTTTCTTT.

This chain links TRBV7-9 with TRBJ2-1, with D unclear. CDR1 is SEHNR and CDR2 is FQNEAQ in the germline V gene (reference sequence). The V end was cut by 2 bases, the J end by 10 bases, with 9 bases between. CDR3 length equals 12 residues. As DNA, the CDR3 is TGTGCCAGCAGCTTAACCCACTCCGAGCAGTTCTTC. Translating it yields CASSLTHSEQFF. The whole variable domain, remainder taken from reference TRBV7-9 and TRBJ2-1, is DTGVSQNPRHKITKRGQNVTFRCDPISEHNRLYWYRQTLGQGPEFLTYFQNEAQLEKSRLLSDRFSAERPKGSFSTLEIQRTEQGDSAMYLCASSLTHSEQFFGPGTRLTVL.

This chain joins TRBV5-1 and TRBJ1-1; TRBD1 aligns across 9 bases. V lost 4 bases to trimming and J lost 2 bases; unmatched junction nucleotides: 9. Germline V gene lookup returns CDR1 SGHRS and CDR2 YFSETQ. The CDR3 has 16 residues. The CDR3 nucleotides are TGCGCCAGCAGCCCTATCGGGACAGGGAAAAACACTGAAGCTTTCTTT. The encoded protein is CASSPIGTGKNTEAFF.

This chain joins TRBV6-2 or TRBV6-3 and TRBJ2-3; 13 bases line up with TRBD2. With 4 bases clipped from V and 2 bases from J, the junction kept 9 bases outside the gene matches. The CDR3 consists of 18 residues. From germline, CDR1 is MNHEY and CDR2 SVGEGT. CDR3 residues: CASSFPRTSGGYTDTQYF. In DNA, the CDR3 is TGTGCCAGCAGTTTCCCAAGGACTAGCGGGGGCTACACAGATACGCAGTATTTT.

The chain has TRBV10-1 and TRBJ1-2; the D gene is possibly TRBD1 (5 bases). In germline, CDR1 is WNHNN, CDR2 SYGVQD (reference sequence). Trimming left V 8 bases short and J 8 bases short, with 27 bases between. This CDR3 comprises 16 residues. The CDR3 region is CASRTGGSPAGGGYTF. In DNA form, the CDR3 reads TGCGCCAGCCGTACTGGAGGCAGCCCTGCGGGGGGGGGCTACACCTTC.

The CDR3 region is CASRGSSYNEQFF. CDR3 DNA: TGTGCCAGCAGAGGGAGCTCCTACAATGAGCAGTTCTTC. The rearrangement links TRBV28 to TRBJ2-1; D possibly corresponds to TRBD2 (5 bases). CDR3 length: 13 amino acids. V was shortened by 6 bases and J by 0 bases, with 6 bases between the two germline ends. Germline assignment: CDR1 MDHEN and CDR2 SYDVKM.

This sequence joins TRBV3-1 (or the pseudogene TRBV3-2) and TRBJ2-3; 8 nucleotides align to TRBD2. The germline V gene has CDR1 LGHDT and CDR2 YNNKEL (reference sequence). V trimming: 1 base; J trimming: 3 bases; junction bases outside the gene matches: 3. The CDR3 loop spans 15 amino acids. For the CDR3, the DNA is TGTGCCAGCAGCCAAGCGGGGGGGCCAACAGATACGCAGTATTTT. Translated, it gives CASSQAGGPTDTQYF.

The chain is built from TRBV3-1 (or the pseudogene TRBV3-2) and TRBJ1-1; no firm D call. Germline assignment: CDR1 LGHDT and CDR2 YNNKEL (reference sequence). There are 11 residues in the CDR3. Trimming shortened V by 0 bases and J by 9 bases, and 5 bases separated the two germline ends. CDR3: CASSQDLKAFF. As DNA, the CDR3 is TGTGCCAGCAGCCAAGATTTAAAAGCTTTCTTT.

The V call is TRBV7-9, the J call TRBJ1-1; TRBD1 agrees at 8 bases. The V and J ends lost 6 bases and 4 bases, in that order; junction bases with no gene match: 10. CDR1 is SEHNR, CDR2 FQNEAQ, per germline (reference sequence). CDR3 length: 15 amino acids. CDR3 in amino acids: CASRVQGALGTEAFF. The CDR3 DNA sequence: TGTGCCAGCAGGGTGCAGGGGGCTTTGGGCACTGAAGCTTTCTTT.

This clone turned up a few times. This chain links TRBV4-1 with TRBJ2-2; D is undetermined. V lost 2 bases and J 3 bases, leaving 7 bases between the germline ends. This CDR3 is 14 amino acids long. CDR1 and CDR2 (germline): MGHRA, YSYEKL. The CDR3 is CASSQPSDTGELFF. CDR3 DNA: TGCGCCAGCAGCCAACCCTCGGACACCGGGGAGCTGTTTTTT.

The chain is built from TRBV2 and TRBJ2-2; possibly TRBD1 for D (5 bases). In germline, CDR1 is SNHLY, CDR2 FYNNEI. The length of the CDR3 is 13 residues. V was pared by 6 bases and J by 4 bases, with 9 bases between. The CDR3 spells CASRTGPTGELFF. CDR3 DNA: TGTGCCAGCAGAACAGGCCCCACCGGGGAGCTGTTTTTT.

The table lists this clone with a count of one. This chain joins TRBV6-2 or TRBV6-3 and TRBJ1-5; 10 nucleotides agree with TRBD1. CDR3 length: 19 amino acids. V lost 4 bases to trimming and J lost 4 bases; unmatched junction nucleotides: 16. CDR1 and CDR2 from the germline V gene are MNHEY and SVGEGT. The CDR3 loop reads CASSFAGTGALGYNQPQHF. The CDR3 DNA sequence: TGTGCCAGCAGTTTCGCTGGGACAGGGGCCCTTGGATATAATCAGCCCCAGCATTTT.

The genes are TRBV4-2 and TRBJ1-2, with D tentatively TRBD1 (6 bases). The CDR3 consists of 15 residues. Trimming took 0 bases from V and 8 from J, leaving 16 bases between them. Germline-derived CDR1 and CDR2 are LGHNA and YNFKEQ. The CDR3 region is CASSQDGGGVGGYTF. The CDR3 DNA reads TGTGCCAGCAGCCAAGATGGGGGGGGCGTCGGAGGCTACACCTTC.

The chain is built from TRBV30 and TRBJ2-5; 8 bases match TRBD1. The V segment lost 5 bases and the J segment 5 bases; nucleotides outside the gene matches: 13. The CDR3 consists of 15 residues. Per the germline V gene, CDR1 is GTSNPN and CDR2 is SVGIG (reference sequence). The chain's CDR3 is CAWQTPGQARETQYF. The CDR3 DNA follows: TGTGCCTGGCAAACACCGGGACAGGCCAGGGAGACCCAGTACTTC. The variable domain in full, completed from reference TRBV30 and TRBJ2-5, reads SQTIHQWPATLVQPVGSPLSLECTVEGTSNPNLYWYRQAAGRGLQLLFYSVGIGQISSEVPQNLSASRPQDRQFILSSKKLLLSDSGFYLCAWQTPGQARETQYFGPGTRLLVL.

The rearrangement uses TRBV5-1 and TRBJ1-1, with 11 bases fitting TRBD1. Looked up from germline, CDR1 is SGHRS and CDR2 is YFSETQ. The V and J ends lost 4 bases and 4 bases, in that order; junction bases with no gene match: 6. This CDR3 contains 15 residues. In nucleotides, the CDR3 is TGCGCCAGCAGCACCAGGACAGGGGGCAGCACTGAAGCTTTCTTT. Residues: CASSTRTGGSTEAFF.

V and J are TRBV7-9 and TRBJ2-3, with 7 positions matching TRBD2. Trimming removed 8 bases from V and 1 base from J; junction bases left unmatched: 6. The V gene's germline CDR1 is SEHNR and CDR2 FQNEAQ (reference sequence). The CDR3 length is 14 residues. CDR3 nucleotide sequence: TGTGCCAGCGTGAGCGGGGAAGGCACAGATACGCAGTATTTT. Protein: CASVSGEGTDTQYF. Using reference TRBV7-9 and TRBJ2-3 for the parts outside the CDR3, the full variable domain is DTGVSQNPRHKITKRGQNVTFRCDPISEHNRLYWYRQTLGQGPEFLTYFQNEAQLEKSRLLSDRFSAERPKGSFSTLEIQRTEQGDSAMYLCASVSGEGTDTQYFGPGTRLTVL.

The genes are TRBV5-1 and TRBJ2-3; tentatively, D is TRBD1 (6 bases). Germline V lookup: CDR1 SGHRS, CDR2 YFSETQ. The CDR3 is 14 residues long. V dropped 0 bases and J dropped 5 bases, with 10 bases sitting between them. The CDR3 nucleotides are TGCGCCAGCAGCTTGGCAGGGGTGGGAGATACGCAGTATTTT. It is translated as CASSLAGVGDTQYF.

V and J are TRBV29-1 and TRBJ1-2; 7 bases match TRBD1. The CDR3 consists of 15 residues. V lost 7 bases, J lost 6 bases, and 17 bases stayed unmatched. Germline CDR1 reads SQVTM; CDR2 reads ANQGSEA. This CDR3 reads CSASHPGQGVNGYTF. As DNA, the CDR3 is TGCAGCGCCTCTCACCCGGGTCAGGGGGTTAATGGCTACACCTTC.

J is TRBJ1-5 and V is TRBV10-1, with a possible D match to TRBD1 (6 bases). The germline V gene has CDR1 WNHNN and CDR2 SYGVQD (reference sequence). The CDR3 runs 16 residues. V lost 6 bases, J lost 2 bases, and 17 bases lay in between. The CDR3 protein is CASSNLQGPGNQPQHF. CDR3 nucleotides: TGCGCCAGCAGCAACTTGCAGGGGCCGGGCAATCAGCCCCAGCATTTT.

The V gene is TRBV7-2, the J gene TRBJ1-1; TRBD1 might be the D (5 bases). V lost 3 bases and J lost 1, with 9 bases in between. CDR1 is SGHTA and CDR2 is FQGNSA in the germline V gene. The CDR3 spans 14 residues. Here the CDR3 reads CASSFQGSNTEAFF. The CDR3, as DNA: TGTGCCAGCAGCTTTCAGGGCTCGAACACTGAAGCTTTCTTT.

The chain is built from TRBV24-1 and TRBJ1-2, with 9 nucleotides matching TRBD1. CDR3 size: 15 residues. The V and J ends lost 4 bases and 3 bases, in that order; junction bases with no gene match: 5. The germline V gene has CDR1 KGHDR and CDR2 SFDVKD. This CDR3 is CATSDPGQGDYGYTF. CDR3 in DNA: TGTGCCACCAGTGACCCGGGACAGGGAGACTATGGCTACACCTTC.